This T cell receptor beta chain was obtained from a study of T cell responses to AZD1222 COVID-19 vaccine. Study-wide points: At study baseline, merely five or six AZD1222 recipients were seropositive. Mostly white British, mostly female donors; authors suggested clonal diversity may be underestimated. Spike-specific TCR breadth and depth were elevated following two AZD1222 doses. Spike as a whole was targeted by vaccine-associated CD4 TCRs, dominant at 160-218 and 743-854.

Germline V gene sequence: CDR1 SGHTA, CDR2 FQGTGA. The CDR3 contains 17 residues. The J segment lost 7 bases and the V segment lost 3 bases, leaving 6 bases of the junction unmatched. Sequencing used immunoSEQ multiplex PCR; TCRdb keeps in-frame clones, though not all of them. The table records 150,000 to 200,000 clones, more than 85% of them present only once. Notes on this clone: Its antigen is unidentified.

The sample here was peripheral blood, taken on day 0 of AZD1222 vaccination. This clonotype was obtained from an adult in good health. This chain joins TRBV7-3 and TRBJ2-1; the match to TRBD2 covers 16 bases. The DNA for the CDR3 is TGTGCCAGCAGCTTGGGACTAGCGGGGGGGCCTAGAAATGAGCAGTTCTTC. Translating it yields CASSLGLAGGPRNEQFF. Supplemented by reference TRBV7-3 and TRBJ2-1, the full variable domain reads GAGVSQTPSNKVTEKGKYVELRCDPISGHTALYWYRQSLGQGPEFLIYFQGTGAADDSGLPNDRFFAVRPEGSVSTLKIQRTERGDSAVYLCASSLGLAGGPRNEQFFGPGTRLTVL.